The sample holds a few counts of the clone carrying this TCR beta chain. Its specificity is not known. PCR was performed a second time for about 6 to 12 cycles using a sample-barcoded 5' primer and a J-beta primer mix. MiXCR, applied by TCRdb to the 5' RACE reads, yields one record per CDR3 protein. This sample yields 800,000 or so distinct CDR3 sequences, of which approximately 25% are seen a single time; more than 3% belongs to the top ten. The data are from a study of blood T cells in healthy people across ages. Findings and caveats of the study: It was the long-lived donors that had more naive CD4+ cells and higher diversity than aged donors. The fall in TCR beta diversity per million T cells was roughly linear with age.

Germline lookup yields CDR1 LNHNV and CDR2 YYDKDF (reference sequence). The ends lost 1 base at V and 6 bases at J; junction bases unmatched: 13. The CDR3 spans 18 residues. The same sample was also used in a study of T cells of mothers and their children. That work states: According to the study, all extracted RNA entered cDNA synthesis at around 1.6 ug per 15 ul. Versus unrelated pairs, overlap was slightly higher in related mother-child pairs, without reaching significance.

The clonotype originates from a boy aged 10-17 years in good health. Specimen: blood. The chain is built from TRBV15 and TRBJ2-4, with 9 bases identical to TRBD2. The CDR3 reads CATSRALAGFRGLNIQYF. In nucleotides, the CDR3 is TGTGCCACCAGCAGAGCCCTAGCGGGGTTCCGGGGTTTAAACATTCAGTACTTC.